A single sample gave rise to the 29 T cell receptor beta chains below, sequenced in a study of T cells in Graves' hyperthyroidism and ophthalmopathy. Using RNA transcripts as the source, TCR beta CDR3 regions were amplified. Researchers ran a first-round RT-PCR on the TCR CDR3 using the HTBI primer set. TCRdb ran MiXCR on the multiplex PCR reads and lists one entry per CDR3 protein. The sample has some 300,000 distinct CDR3 sequences, approximately 16% seen once. Material for sequencing was blood. Receptors were obtained from a man aged 25 to 40 with Graves' hyperthyroidism.

At least ten counts were recorded for this clonotype. The genes are TRBV28 and TRBJ2-7; the match to TRBD2 covers 8 bases. Germline CDR1 is MDHEN and CDR2 is SYDVKM. The CDR3 loop spans 15 amino acids. The trim removed 8 bases at V and 2 bases at J, leaving 11 bases unmatched. For the CDR3, the DNA is TGTGCCAGCCTCGCGCTGACTAGCGCCGCCTACGAGCAGTACTTC. It yields the protein CASLALTSAAYEQYF.

This clonotype was seen only once. J is TRBJ1-1 and V is TRBV28; D might be TRBD1 (5 bases). The V gene lost 9 bases and the J gene lost 9 bases, with 26 bases spanning the gap. The CDR3 is 15 amino acids. Germline V gene lookup returns CDR1 MDHEN and CDR2 SYDVKM. The CDR3 DNA follows: TGTGCCAGTAGTATATGGGGTCAGGGCACTGTTAAAGCTTTCTTT. Its translation is CASSIWGQGTVKAFF.

The gene calls are TRBV5-1 and TRBJ1-6; D gene ambiguous. The V end lost 6 bases, the J end lost 10 bases, and 20 bases lay between the germline ends. The CDR3 is 15 residues long. The germline CDR1 and CDR2 sequences are SGHRS and YFSETQ. The CDR3 DNA follows: TGCGCCAGCAAAAGGAGGAAGGATCTACAGTCACCCCTCCACTTT. Translation gives CASKRRKDLQSPLHF.

In this sample, this clonotype turned up many times. This sequence joins TRBV3-1 and TRBJ1-3, with D uncertain. The CDR3 loop spans 14 amino acids. Trimming stripped 3 bases from V and 0 bases from J, with 6 bases between. Germline-derived CDR1 and CDR2 are LGHDT and YNNKEL (reference sequence). CDR3 residues: CASSQGGSGNTIYF. In DNA, the CDR3 is TGTGCCAGCAGCCAGGGTGGCTCTGGAAACACCATATATTTT.

The chain couples TRBV3-1 to TRBJ2-5, with D possibly matching TRBD2 (5 bases). Trimming cost V 4 bases and J 0 bases, with 15 bases left between them. The germline CDR1 and CDR2 sequences are LGHDT and YNNKEL (reference sequence). The CDR3 length is 16 residues. The CDR3 DNA follows: TGTGCCAGCAGCCGGACTCTCCGTTGGGACCAAGAGACCCAGTACTTC. This encodes CASSRTLRWDQETQYF.

This clonotype was counted once. The chain employs TRBV19 and TRBJ1-5; a possible D gene is TRBD1 (5 bases). The CDR3 totals 15 residues. Germline V gene sequence: CDR1 LNHDA, CDR2 SQIVND (reference sequence). Trimming cost V 6 bases and J 5 bases, with 17 bases left between them. This CDR3 reads CASRVGDRADQPQHF. The CDR3 region has the DNA TGTGCCAGTAGGGTGGGGGACCGGGCGGATCAGCCCCAGCATTTT.

The chain recombines TRBV7-9 with TRBJ2-2; the match to TRBD2 covers 12 bases. The CDR3 consists of 17 residues. Germline assignment: CDR1 SEHNR and CDR2 FQNEAQ (reference sequence). J gave up 4 bases and V 5 bases, and 8 bases lay outside the gene matches. CDR3 bases: TGTGCCAGCAGCCCACTCGGACTAGCGGGACTCACCGGGGAGCTGTTTTTT. Translation gives CASSPLGLAGLTGELFF.

This clonotype showed up just a few times. This chain joins TRBV6-1 and TRBJ1-6, with D possibly TRBD1 on 5 matching bases. Germline V gene data show CDR1 as MNHNS and CDR2 as SASEGT. V lost 7 bases, J lost 10 bases, and 20 bases lay in between. CDR3 size: 15 residues. Here the CDR3 DNA reads TGTGCCAGCACCCCCCCGGATGGGGCTGGGTCACCCCTCCACTTT. Protein sequence: CASTPPDGAGSPLHF.

This clonotype was picked up a small number of times. The CDR3 nucleotides are TGCGCCAGCAGCGACTCAGGGTCCGGGGAGCTGTTTTTT. It is translated as CASSDSGSGELFF. The chain uses TRBV10-1 and TRBJ2-2, with D perhaps matching TRBD1 (5 bases). CDR1 WNHNN and CDR2 SYGVQD come from the germline V gene (reference sequence). The CDR3 contains 13 residues. Trimming took 6 bases from V and 6 from J, leaving 11 bases between them.

CDR3 amino acids: CASSPERDGSYEQYF. The CDR3, as DNA: TGTGCCAGCAGTCCTGAGCGGGATGGATCCTACGAGCAGTACTTC. This chain uses TRBV12-3 or TRBV12-4 with TRBJ2-7, with 7 bases matching TRBD2. The V gene end was trimmed by 5 bases and the J gene end by 1 base; junction bases not matched to a gene: 8. The CDR3 sequence is 15 residues long.

V and J are TRBV7-2 and TRBJ2-1; 7 positions agree with TRBD2. Per the germline V gene, CDR1 is SGHTA and CDR2 is FQGNSA. The J segment lost 2 bases and the V segment lost 1 base, leaving 5 bases of the junction unmatched. This CDR3 spans 16 amino acids. In DNA form, the CDR3 reads TGTGCCAGCAGCTTAGATTCTAGCGGAACCTACAATGAGCAGTTCTTC. It specifies CASSLDSSGTYNEQFF.

In this sample, this clonotype turned up many times. The chain combines TRBV7-2 with TRBJ2-1, with a tentative D call TRBD2 (5 bases). Germline loops: CDR1 SGHTA, CDR2 FQGNSA. V was shortened by 1 base and J by 9 bases, with 10 bases between the two germline ends. The CDR3 is 13 amino acids. In DNA form, the CDR3 reads TGTGCCAGCAGCTTAGTCGACCGGGGTGAGCAGTTCTTC. It yields the protein CASSLVDRGEQFF.

The chain combines TRBV7-9 with TRBJ2-7; 10 bases are a match to TRBD1. The CDR3 consists of 15 residues. Germline V gene data show CDR1 as SEHNR and CDR2 as FQNEAQ (reference sequence). With V trimmed by 3 bases and J by 5 bases, 7 bases remained unmatched. In DNA, the CDR3 is TGTGCCAGCAGCTTCGGGACAGGGGCAGCACACGAGCAGTACTTC. It codes for CASSFGTGAAHEQYF.

This clonotype was observed at least ten times. The chain carries TRBV30 and TRBJ2-2; D call uncertain. Per the germline V gene, CDR1 is GTSNPN and CDR2 is SVGIG (reference sequence). V was cut by 1 base and J by 6 bases, with 3 bases left in between. The CDR3 length is 11 residues. CDR3 amino acids: CAWSGSGELFF. The DNA for the CDR3 is TGTGCCTGGAGTGGATCCGGGGAGCTGTTTTTT. Supplemented by reference TRBV30 and TRBJ2-2, the full variable domain reads SQTIHQWPATLVQPVGSPLSLECTVEGTSNPNLYWYRQAAGRGLQLLFYSVGIGQISSEVPQNLSASRPQDRQFILSSKKLLLSDSGFYLCAWSGSGELFFGEGSRLTVL.

This chain connects TRBV18 to TRBJ1-1, with D perhaps TRBD1 (5 bases). In germline, CDR1 is KGHSH, CDR2 LQKENI. The CDR3 runs to 15 residues. V was cut by 4 bases and J by 4 bases, with 16 bases left in between. For the CDR3, the DNA is TGTGCCAGCTCACGCGGGGCGTCGAGAGGCACTGAAGCTTTCTTT. Amino acid sequence: CASSRGASRGTEAFF.

This clonotype was detected only a few times. The chain couples TRBV2 to TRBJ2-4, with D hard to call. The V end lost 0 bases, the J end lost 3 bases, and 12 bases lay between the germline ends. The CDR3 is 16 residues long. The germline V gene has CDR1 SNHLY and CDR2 FYNNEI. The CDR3, as DNA: TGTGCCAGCAGTGAAGCTGCAAGCTGGGGCAAAAACATTCAGTACTTC. Protein sequence: CASSEAASWGKNIQYF.

Points on this clonotype: Since a much larger clone is just one base distant, this may be a read error. The genes are TRBV5-5 and TRBJ1-2; D gene ambiguous. The CDR3 length is 13 residues. V dropped 2 bases and J dropped 7 bases, with 12 bases sitting between them. Germline V CDR1 and CDR2: SGHKS, YYEKEE (reference sequence). The CDR3 loop reads CASSFDWSRGYTF. The CDR3 coding sequence is TGTGCCAGCAGCTTCGACTGGAGCCGTGGCTACACCTTC.

This clonotype was counted many times. The gene calls are TRBV18 and TRBJ1-1; D gene ambiguous. The CDR3 totals 14 residues. Germline V CDR1 and CDR2: KGHSH, LQKENI. Deletions cut 5 bases from V and 2 bases from J, with 12 bases between. The CDR3 sequence is CASSSFQSNTEAFF. The CDR3 DNA sequence: TGTGCCAGCTCATCATTCCAATCCAACACTGAAGCTTTCTTT. The full variable domain, its missing parts supplied by reference TRBV18 and TRBJ1-1, is NAGVMQNPRHLVRRRGQEARLRCSPMKGHSHVYWYRQLPEEGLKFMVYLQKENIIDESGMPKERFSAEFPKEGPSILRIQQVVRGDSAAYFCASSSFQSNTEAFFGQGTRLTVV.

The V and J genes are TRBV10-2 and TRBJ2-5; D unclear. The CDR3 runs to 11 residues. The V and J ends lost 1 base and 4 bases respectively, with 1 base between them. The germline V gene encodes CDR1 WSHSY and CDR2 SAAADI. The CDR3 DNA reads as TGCGCCAGCAGTGAGTTAGAGACCCAGTACTTC. The encoded protein is CASSELETQYF.

The chain joins TRBV4-2 to TRBJ1-4, with TRBD1 matching over 7 bases. This CDR3 region has 16 residues. Germline V gene data show CDR1 as LGHNA and CDR2 as YNFKEQ. V lost 1 base, J lost 5 bases, and 7 bases stayed unmatched. As DNA, the CDR3 is TGTGCCAGCAGCCAAGGGGGTAACAGGGGCAATGAAAAACTGTTTTTT. This translates into CASSQGGNRGNEKLFF.

This clonotype was seen a handful of times. The genes are TRBV9 and TRBJ1-3, with D uncertain. Deletions cut 1 base from V and 0 bases from J, with 5 bases between. The CDR3 runs to 14 residues. CDR1 is SGDLS, CDR2 YYNGEE, per germline. CDR3 protein: CASSVHSSGNTIYF. The CDR3 DNA is TGTGCCAGCAGCGTACATAGCTCTGGAAACACCATATATTTT. The full variable domain, completed using reference TRBV9 and TRBJ1-3, is DSGVTQTPKHLITATGQRVTLRCSPRSGDLSVYWYQQSLDQGLQFLIQYYNGEERAKGNILERFSAQQFPDLHSELNLSSLELGDSALYFCASSVHSSGNTIYFGEGSWLTVV.

The chain carries TRBV5-5 and TRBJ1-1, with 10 bases aligning to TRBD1. This CDR3 has 17 amino acids. J lost 6 bases, V lost 5 bases, and 16 bases had no gene match. From germline, CDR1 is SGHKS and CDR2 YYEKEE (reference sequence). The chain's CDR3 is CASRKTGGGLTVAEAFF. Here the CDR3 DNA reads TGTGCCAGCAGAAAGACAGGGGGCGGGCTTACGGTCGCTGAAGCTTTCTTT. The full variable domain, in which reference TRBV5-5 and TRBJ1-1 provide the parts outside the CDR3, is DAGVTQSPTHLIKTRGQQVTLRCSPISGHKSVSWYQQVLGQGPQFIFQYYEKEERGRGNFPDRFSARQFPNYSSELNVNALLLGDSALYLCASRKTGGGLTVAEAFFGQGTRLTVV.

With regard to this clonotype: It may be a read error: a sequence one base away is much more abundant. V gene TRBV11-2 combines with J gene TRBJ2-1; TRBD2 aligns across 7 bases. The CDR3 contains 14 residues. Germline V gene data show CDR1 as SGHAT and CDR2 as FQNNGV. The CDR3 sequence: CASSFWREKSEQCF. Written as DNA, the CDR3 is TGTGCCAGCAGCTTCTGGCGGGAGAAGAGTGAGCAGTGCTTC.

V is TRBV5-6 and J is TRBJ1-4, with D possibly matching TRBD1 (5 bases). Germline assignment: CDR1 SGHDT and CDR2 YYEEEE. This CDR3 region has 15 residues. V gave up 4 bases and J gave up 5 bases, with 15 bases separating them. The CDR3 coding sequence is TGTGCCAGCAGCACCGGACACACGCAAAATGAAAAACTGTTTTTT. Translated: CASSTGHTQNEKLFF. Based on the CDR3 plus reference TRBV5-6 and TRBJ1-4, the full variable domain is DAGVTQSPTHLIKTRGQQVTLRCSPKSGHDTVSWYQQALGQGPQFIFQYYEEEERQRGNFPDRFSGHQFPNYSSELNVNALLLGDSALYLCASSTGHTQNEKLFFGSGTQLSVL.

This clonotype appeared many times. The chain employs TRBV29-1 and TRBJ2-1, with D tentatively TRBD1 (6 bases). Trimming pared 7 bases from V and 8 bases from J, leaving 18 bases between. Germline values: CDR1 SQVTM, CDR2 ANQGSEA. This CDR3 has 13 residues. The CDR3 DNA reads as TGCAGCGGACTTCGGGCAGGGGTCGATGAGCAGTTCTTC. Protein: CSGLRAGVDEQFF.

The table lists this clonotype with many counts. The chain employs TRBV28 and TRBJ2-5, with TRBD1 matching over 7 bases. The CDR3 runs to 18 residues. Germline V gene lookup returns CDR1 MDHEN and CDR2 SYDVKM. J gave up 4 bases and V 5 bases, and 19 bases lay outside the gene matches. The CDR3 sequence: CASSPLSPDRTKRETQYF. CDR3 coding DNA: TGTGCCAGCAGTCCACTTTCTCCGGACAGGACGAAAAGAGAGACCCAGTACTTC.

This clonotype was detected ten times or more. V usage is TRBV20-1 and J usage is TRBJ2-4, with 7 bases that match TRBD1. Germline loops: CDR1 DFQATT, CDR2 SNEGSKA (reference sequence). The CDR3 length is 15 residues. V lost 1 base, J lost 0 bases, and 3 bases stayed unmatched. The CDR3 region is CSARASGGAKNIQYF. In DNA, the CDR3 is TGCAGTGCTAGAGCATCAGGGGGAGCCAAAAACATTCAGTACTTC.

This clonotype occurred many times. The V call is TRBV28, the J call TRBJ2-3, with 12 bases that match TRBD2. V gave up 10 bases and J gave up 0 bases; unmatched junction bases: 11. Germline CDR1 is MDHEN and CDR2 is SYDVKM. CDR3 length: 17 amino acids. CDR3 sequence: CATFRTSGTVSTDTQYF. The CDR3 DNA is TGTGCCACCTTTCGGACTAGCGGGACCGTTAGCACAGATACGCAGTATTTT.

The table lists this clonotype with a few counts. The gene calls are TRBV7-9 and TRBJ1-2; a possible D gene is TRBD1 (5 bases). CDR3 size: 16 residues. The germline V and J ends were trimmed by 5 bases and 4 bases, with 20 bases remaining between them. CDR1 SEHNR and CDR2 FQNEAQ come from the germline V gene (reference sequence). CDR3 protein: CASSPVSLDNFYGYTF. The CDR3 DNA is TGTGCCAGCAGCCCTGTCTCCCTGGACAACTTCTATGGCTACACCTTC. Complete variable domain (other parts from reference TRBV7-9 and TRBJ1-2): DTGVSQNPRHKITKRGQNVTFRCDPISEHNRLYWYRQTLGQGPEFLTYFQNEAQLEKSRLLSDRFSAERPKGSFSTLEIQRTEQGDSAMYLCASSPVSLDNFYGYTFGSGTRLTVV.